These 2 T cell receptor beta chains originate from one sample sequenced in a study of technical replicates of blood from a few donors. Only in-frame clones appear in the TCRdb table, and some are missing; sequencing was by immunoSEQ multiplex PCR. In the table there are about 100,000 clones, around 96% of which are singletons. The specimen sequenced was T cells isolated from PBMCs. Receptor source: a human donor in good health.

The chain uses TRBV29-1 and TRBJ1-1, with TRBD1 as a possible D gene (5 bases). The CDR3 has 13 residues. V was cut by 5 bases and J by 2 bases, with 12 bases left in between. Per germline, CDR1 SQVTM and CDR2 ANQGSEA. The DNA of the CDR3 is TGCAGCGTTTCGACAGACCATAACACTGAAGCTTTCTTT. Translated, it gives CSVSTDHNTEAFF.

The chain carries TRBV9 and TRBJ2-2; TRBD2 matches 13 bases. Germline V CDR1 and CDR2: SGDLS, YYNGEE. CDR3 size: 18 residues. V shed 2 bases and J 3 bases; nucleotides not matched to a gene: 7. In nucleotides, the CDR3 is TGTGCCAGCAGCGTGAGACTAGCGGGAGGCAGTCACACCGGGGAGCTGTTTTTT. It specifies CASSVRLAGGSHTGELFF.